The 21 T cell receptor beta chains below come from one sample, sequenced in a study of early stage breast cancer tumors. Only in-frame clones appear in the TCRdb table, and some are missing; sequencing was by immunoSEQ multiplex PCR. The sample has around 13,000 clones, about 79% seen once; the top ten hold 7.6%. Sequences were obtained from normal breast tissue next to the tumor. The receptors here all came from a person aged 45 to 60 with breast cancer.

V is TRBV5-1 and J is TRBJ1-3; D not certain. CDR1 SGHRS and CDR2 YFSETQ come from the germline V gene. The ends were cut back, 4 bases at V and 0 bases at J, with 14 bases in the middle. The CDR3 spans 16 residues. The CDR3 DNA is TGCGCCAGCAGCCTAACCGGGCCTAGCTCTGGAAACACCATATATTTT. This gives the protein CASSLTGPSSGNTIYF.

The chain has TRBV7-2 and TRBJ2-3; D may match TRBD1 or TRBD2 (5 bases each). CDR3 length: 16 residues. Germline CDR1 reads SGHTA; CDR2 reads FQGNSA. Trimming took 5 bases from V and 2 from J, leaving 17 bases between them. CDR3 nucleotides: TGTGCCAGCAGCCACAGATCGGGGACCAACACAGATACGCAGTATTTT. The encoded protein is CASSHRSGTNTDTQYF.

The genes are TRBV19 and TRBJ1-1; D not resolved. The CDR3 covers 13 residues. Germline-derived CDR1 and CDR2 are LNHDA and SQIVND (reference sequence). Trimming removed 0 bases from V and 11 bases from J, with 13 bases in between. The CDR3 DNA sequence: TGTGCCAGTAGTATAGACATGACGGGCGCGGCTTTCTTT. Protein: CASSIDMTGAAFF.

J is TRBJ2-3 and V is TRBV18; tentative D call: TRBD2 (5 bases). The germline V gene has CDR1 KGHSH and CDR2 LQKENI. The V end lost 2 bases, the J end lost 1 base, and 10 bases lay between the germline ends. This CDR3 is 15 amino acids long. The CDR3 DNA is TGTGCCAGCTCACCAATGGGAGCGGGCACAGATACGCAGTATTTT. It codes for CASSPMGAGTDTQYF.

The V gene is TRBV10-3, the J gene TRBJ1-2; D perhaps matches TRBD1 (5 bases). Germline V lookup: CDR1 ENHRY, CDR2 SYGVKD. Trimming stripped 0 bases from V and 5 bases from J, with 7 bases between. This CDR3 has 13 amino acids. CDR3 region: CAISESTAYGYTF. The CDR3 region has the DNA TGTGCCATCAGTGAGTCGACAGCGTATGGCTACACCTTC.

This chain connects TRBV18 to TRBJ1-1; 7 bases are a match to TRBD1. The CDR3 has 14 amino acids. Germline CDR1 KGHSH, CDR2 LQKENI. V shed 5 bases, J shed 1 base, and the junction held 4 bases outside the gene matches. CDR3 amino acids: CASSGDSENTEAFF. The CDR3 DNA reads TGTGCCAGCTCAGGGGACAGTGAGAACACTGAAGCTTTCTTT.

The chain employs TRBV4-3 and TRBJ2-1; 8 bases fit TRBD2. V lost 3 bases and J lost 4; bases outside the gene matches: 8. Germline CDR1 reads LGHNA; CDR2 reads YSLEER. This CDR3 spans 16 amino acids. The CDR3 here is CASSHVAGPEYNEQFF. The CDR3 nucleotides read TGCGCCAGCAGCCACGTAGCGGGACCCGAATACAATGAGCAGTTCTTC.

This clone showed up just once. The chain couples TRBV4-2 to TRBJ1-2; TRBD1 is a possible D gene (5 bases). Germline V lookup: CDR1 LGHNA, CDR2 YNFKEQ. The CDR3 extends over 15 amino acids. The V gene lost 3 bases and the J gene lost 4 bases, with 15 bases spanning the gap. This CDR3 is CASSHKDGAGYGYTF. The CDR3 coding sequence is TGTGCCAGCAGCCATAAAGACGGGGCAGGCTATGGCTACACCTTC.

CDR3 region: CASSLVGDRTYEQYF. The CDR3 DNA reads TGCGCCAGCAGCTTGGTCGGGGACAGAACCTACGAGCAGTACTTC. J is TRBJ2-7 and V is TRBV5-1; 7 bases agree with TRBD1. Germline values: CDR1 SGHRS, CDR2 YFSETQ. There are 15 residues in the CDR3. J was trimmed by 2 bases and V by 0 bases; bases with no gene match: 5.

The rearrangement uses TRBV7-2 and TRBJ1-2; D is undetermined. Germline V gives CDR1 SGHTA, CDR2 FQGNSA. V dropped 3 bases and J dropped 8 bases, with 13 bases sitting between them. This CDR3 comprises 13 residues. CDR3 DNA: TGTGCCAGCAGCTTCACGACGCTTGAAGGCTACACCTTC. This codes for CASSFTTLEGYTF.

The rearrangement joins TRBV9 to TRBJ2-3; TRBD2 matches 7 bases. There are 13 residues in the CDR3. Germline loops: CDR1 SGDLS, CDR2 YYNGEE. Losses at the gene ends were 5 bases for V and 1 base for J; bases not matched to a gene: 1. CDR3 protein: CASRTSGTDTQYF. Written as DNA, the CDR3 is TGTGCCAGCAGAACTAGCGGCACAGATACGCAGTATTTT.

This clone was seen once. CDR3 region: CASSWGKGTEAFF. The CDR3 DNA reads TGTGCCAGCAGCTGGGGGAAAGGAACTGAAGCTTTCTTT. The rearrangement joins TRBV7-2 to TRBJ1-1, with D perhaps matching TRBD1 (5 bases). With 4 bases removed from V and 5 bases from J, the gap between germline ends came to 11 bases. Germline CDR1 SGHTA, CDR2 FQGNSA. The length of the CDR3 is 13 residues.

The CDR3 DNA follows: TGTGCCAGCAGTGATAAGGGGTTGAACACTGAAGCTTTCTTT. Translating gives CASSDKGLNTEAFF. The rearrangement joins TRBV6-1 to TRBJ1-1, with D tentatively TRBD1 (5 bases). The CDR3 covers 14 residues. Looked up from germline, CDR1 is MNHNS and CDR2 is SASEGT. The ends were cut back, 3 bases at V and 0 bases at J, with 8 bases in the middle.

This clone was seen only a few times. The chain links TRBV7-9 to TRBJ1-2; tentative D call: TRBD1 (6 bases). Germline CDR1 SEHNR, CDR2 FQNEAQ (reference sequence). Trimming left V 1 base short and J 4 bases short, with 10 bases between. The CDR3 runs 14 residues. As DNA, the CDR3 is TGTGCCAGCAGCTTAGGACAGGCGTTCTATGGCTACACCTTC. It yields the protein CASSLGQAFYGYTF.

A few counts support this clone. This sequence joins TRBV19 and TRBJ1-1; 7 bases fit TRBD1. The CDR3 has 13 amino acids. Per the germline V gene, CDR1 is LNHDA and CDR2 is SQIVND (reference sequence). The trim removed 5 bases at V and 3 bases at J, leaving 3 bases unmatched. In nucleotides, the CDR3 is TGTGCCAGTAGTCAGCAGGGGGACACTGAAGCTTTCTTT. Amino acid sequence: CASSQQGDTEAFF.

V and J are TRBV6-5 and TRBJ2-5, with D possibly being TRBD1 (5 bases). The V end lost 2 bases, the J end lost 9 bases, and 13 bases lay between the germline ends. The CDR3 extends over 13 amino acids. Germline V lookup: CDR1 MNHEY, CDR2 SVGAGI. The CDR3 DNA reads as TGTGCCAGCAGTTACAAGGGGTCCGGAGCCCAGTACTTC. Translating gives CASSYKGSGAQYF.

CDR3 coding DNA: TGTGCCAGCAAGGCAGGTGGAAACACCATATATTTT. Translation: CASKAGGNTIYF. The chain recombines TRBV28 with TRBJ1-3; D call uncertain. The CDR3 totals 12 residues. V dropped 7 bases and J dropped 3 bases, with 7 bases sitting between them. Germline V gene lookup returns CDR1 MDHEN and CDR2 SYDVKM.

In the case of this clone: The same CDR3 is also encoded by other DNA sequences in this sample. The chain joins TRBV19 to TRBJ1-5; D may be TRBD1 (6 bases). Germline V gives CDR1 LNHDA, CDR2 SQIVND (reference sequence). This CDR3 has 15 amino acids. V was pared by 3 bases and J by 3 bases, with 12 bases between. CDR3 in amino acids: CASSIQGQDNQPQHF. The CDR3 DNA reads TGTGCCAGTAGTATTCAGGGGCAGGACAATCAGCCCCAGCATTTT.

This clone came up once. This chain connects TRBV28 to TRBJ2-7; the D is unclear. The CDR3 has 11 amino acids. CDR1 is MDHEN, CDR2 SYDVKM, per germline. Trimming cost V 6 bases and J 3 bases, with 6 bases left between them. The CDR3 loop is CASRFNYEQYF. The DNA of the CDR3 is TGTGCCAGCAGGTTCAACTACGAGCAGTACTTC.

The chain carries TRBV5-1 and TRBJ2-2; D might be TRBD2 (7 bases). The germline gives CDR1 SGHRS, CDR2 YFSETQ. V was clipped by 0 bases and J by 1 base, with 16 bases between them. This CDR3 spans 18 amino acids. In DNA, the CDR3 is TGCGCCAGCAGCTTGGGCGGGGGCGGACAAGTGAACACCGGGGAGCTGTTTTTT. Its protein is CASSLGGGGQVNTGELFF.

V is TRBV18 and J is TRBJ2-1, with D maybe TRBD2 (5 bases). The CDR3 sequence is 16 residues long. The V end was cut by 6 bases, the J end by 5 bases, with 20 bases between. Germline loops: CDR1 KGHSH, CDR2 LQKENI. The CDR3 DNA reads as TGTGCCAGCTCCCAGCAACGGTTCGGACTTAACAATGAGCAGTTCTTC. This translates into CASSQQRFGLNNEQFF.